This record concerns one TCR beta chain sequence. Antigen unknown. The data were obtained in a study of T cell responses to AZD1222 COVID-19 vaccine. Assay used: immunoSEQ multiplex PCR; TCRdb lists only in-frame clones, some missing. The profile shows over 120,000 clones, around 92% of them singletons. The study, taken as a whole, reports: The repertoires were collected only after the peak T cell response. Close to half of spike-specific TCRs reportedly recognize unmutated variant regions. Spike-specific TCR breadth and depth were elevated following two AZD1222 doses.

The sequence was obtained from an adult who had recovered from COVID-19. Here the sequenced sample was peripheral blood, taken after recovery from COVID-19.

The CDR3 loop is CASRDRVFGSNEQFF. The CDR3 DNA reads TGCGCCAGCAGGGACAGGGTCTTTGGGAGCAATGAGCAGTTCTTC. The rearrangement links TRBV4-1 to TRBJ2-1, with 8 bases fitting TRBD1. The CDR3 has 15 residues. Germline CDR1 and CDR2: MGHRA and YSYEKL. Unmatched junction bases numbered 10, after V lost 6 bases and J lost 6 bases.